Sequencing of this T cell receptor beta chain was carried out in a study of breast tumors, draining lymph nodes, adjacent tissues. Turning to this clonotype: At one boundary the junction diverges from the germline segment, which might be a read error.

Each CDR3 protein is one row after TCRdb ran MiXCR on the multiplex PCR reads. The repertoire has more than 250,000 distinct CDR3 sequences, around 30% of them found once; the top ten carry roughly 1.1%. This CDR3 has 14 amino acids. The germline V gene encodes CDR1 SQVTM and CDR2 ANQGSEA. Breast cancer patients provided tissue from their axillary draining lymph nodes. This sequence joins TRBV29-1 and TRBJ2-1, with 10 bases matching TRBD1. This TCR derives from a female donor with breast cancer. Some clones in this sample may be carry-over from other donors' samples. The material sequenced was axillary lymph node tissue. CDR3: CSGGRTGGGNGAVF. The CDR3 DNA reads as TGCAGCGGGGGTCGGACAGGGGGAGGCAATGGGGCGGTTTTC.